The 4 T cell receptor beta chains listed next were all sequenced from one sample in a study of control samples from healthy donors and cancer patients. Sequencing was performed with immunoSEQ multiplex PCR; in TCRdb, only in-frame clones are kept and a portion is missing. The profile shows tens of thousands of clones, approximately 95% of them singletons. Sequenced input: blood. These receptors originate from a woman aged 30 to 39 in good health.

This sequence joins TRBV6-2 or TRBV6-3 and TRBJ1-2, with D perhaps matching TRBD1 (5 bases). V lost 2 bases and J lost 0, with 16 bases in between. Germline values: CDR1 MNHEY, CDR2 SVGEGT. The CDR3 runs to 17 residues. The CDR3 nucleotides read TGTGCCAGCAGTTACCCCTGGGGGGATACCGCTAACTATGGCTACACCTTC. This gives the protein CASSYPWGDTANYGYTF.

The rearrangement links TRBV30 to TRBJ1-5; no clear D gene. V shed 0 bases and J shed 4 bases, with 7 bases lying between them. Germline V gene data show CDR1 as GTSNPN and CDR2 as SVGIG (reference sequence). The CDR3 length is 13 residues. CDR3 residues: CAWSVDGNQPQHF. CDR3 coding DNA: TGTGCCTGGAGTGTAGATGGGAATCAGCCCCAGCATTTT.

The chain uses TRBV23-1 and TRBJ1-2, with a tentative D call TRBD1 (6 bases). TRBV23-1 is an open reading frame whose function is uncertain. V lost 1 base and J lost 7, with 16 bases in between. The CDR3 totals 15 residues. CDR3 bases: TGCGCCAGCAGTCAATACTCGAGGGGGACGGGTGGCTACACCTTC. The encoded protein is CASSQYSRGTGGYTF.

The chain couples TRBV13 to TRBJ2-1; TRBD2 matches 13 bases. J lost 3 bases, V lost 5 bases, and 4 bases had no gene match. Germline assignment: CDR1 PRHDT and CDR2 FYEKMQ (reference sequence). CDR3 length: 16 amino acids. The DNA for the CDR3 is TGTGCCAGCAGCGGGGGACTAGCGGGGCTCTACAATGAGCAGTTCTTC. Encoded protein: CASSGGLAGLYNEQFF.